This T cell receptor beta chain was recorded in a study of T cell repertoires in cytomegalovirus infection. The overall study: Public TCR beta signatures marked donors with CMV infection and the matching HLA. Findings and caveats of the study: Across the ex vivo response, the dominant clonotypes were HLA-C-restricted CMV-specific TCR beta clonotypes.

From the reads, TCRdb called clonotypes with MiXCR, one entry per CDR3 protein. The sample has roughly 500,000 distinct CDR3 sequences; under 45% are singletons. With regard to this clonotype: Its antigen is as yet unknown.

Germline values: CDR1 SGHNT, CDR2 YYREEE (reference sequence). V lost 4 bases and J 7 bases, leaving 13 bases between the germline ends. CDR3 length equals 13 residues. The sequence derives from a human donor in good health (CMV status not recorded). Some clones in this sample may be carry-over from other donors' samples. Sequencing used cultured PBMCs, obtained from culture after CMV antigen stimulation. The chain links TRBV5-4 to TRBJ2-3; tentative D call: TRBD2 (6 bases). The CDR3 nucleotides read TGTGCCAGCAGCCGGGAGCAGGTCTATACGCAGTATTTT. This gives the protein CASSREQVYTQYF. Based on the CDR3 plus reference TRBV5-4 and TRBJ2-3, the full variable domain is ETGVTQSPTHLIKTRGQQVTLRCSSQSGHNTVSWYQQALGQGPQFIFQYYREEENGRGNFPPRFSGLQFPNYSSELNVNALELDDSALYLCASSREQVYTQYFGPGTRLTVL.